The clone carrying this T cell receptor beta chain was seen a handful of times. Germline CDR1 and CDR2: LGHNA and YNFKEQ. The V end was cut by 0 bases, the J end by 5 bases, with 11 bases between. This CDR3 spans 15 amino acids. This sample was included in a study of CD8 T cells in Susac syndrome. cDNA came from around 0.5 to 1 ug RNA primed by random hexamers. Amplification of TCR beta CDR3 spanned 54 Vbeta and 13 Jbeta via immunoSEQ multiplex PCR. TCRdb passed the immunoSEQ multiplex PCR reads through MiXCR, listing each CDR3 protein once. In the table there are 110,000 or so distinct CDR3 sequences, around 93% of which are singletons. Healthy donors formed controls matched for age and sex. Negative isolation yielded the CD8+ and CD4+ T cells, while FACS enriched the TEMRA cells.

This receptor was obtained from a human donor in good health. The J gene is TRBJ1-5, the V gene TRBV4-2; D is unresolved. The sample comprised CD8+ T cells from PBMCs. The chain's CDR3 is CASSQEDERDQPQHF. The DNA of the CDR3 is TGTGCCAGCAGCCAAGAAGACGAAAGGGATCAGCCCCAGCATTTT.